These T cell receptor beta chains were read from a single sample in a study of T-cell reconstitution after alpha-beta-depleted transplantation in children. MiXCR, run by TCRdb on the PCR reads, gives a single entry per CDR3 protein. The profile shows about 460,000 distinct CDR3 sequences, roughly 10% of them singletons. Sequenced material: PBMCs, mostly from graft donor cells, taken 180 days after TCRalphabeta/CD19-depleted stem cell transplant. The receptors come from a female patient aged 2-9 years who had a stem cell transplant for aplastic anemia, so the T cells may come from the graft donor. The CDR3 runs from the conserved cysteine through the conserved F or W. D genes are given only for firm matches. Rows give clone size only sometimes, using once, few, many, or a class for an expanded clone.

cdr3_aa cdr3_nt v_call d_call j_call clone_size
CASSQGMVNTEAFF TGCGCCAGCAGCCAAGGGATGGTGAACACTGAAGCTTTCTTT TRBV4-1 - TRBJ1-1 -
CASSQAGLAGPYNEQFF TGTGCCAGCTCTCAAGCCGGGTTGGCGGGACCCTACAATGAGCAGTTCTTC TRBV18 - TRBJ2-1 -
CASSATGANYGYTF TGTGCCAGCAGTGCCACAGGAGCTAACTATGGCTACACCTTC TRBV25-1 - TRBJ1-2 -
CSVGRRAGVGYGYTF TGCAGCGTTGGCCGGAGGGCAGGGGTTGGCTATGGCTACACCTTC TRBV29-1 - TRBJ1-2 many
CASSSDLRTAQYF TGTGCCAGCAGCTCGGACCTTAGAACGGCCCAGTACTTC TRBV7-2 - TRBJ2-5 many
CASRFAGSGNTIYF TGTGCCAGCAGATTCGCGGGGTCCGGAAACACCATATATTTT TRBV6-5 - TRBJ1-3 few
CASGQGYEQYF TGTGCCAGCGGACAGGGTTACGAGCAGTACTTC TRBV7-9 TRBD1 TRBJ2-7 few
CASSQDIATNEKLFF TGCGCCAGCAGCCAAGATATAGCAACTAATGAAAAACTGTTTTTT TRBV4-3 - TRBJ1-4 -
CASSRWDSSYEQYF TGTGCCAGCAGCCGCTGGGACAGCTCCTACGAGCAGTACTTC TRBV3-1 TRBD1 TRBJ2-7 many
CASTRDSLSNQPQHF TGTGCCAGTACCCGGGACAGCCTTAGCAATCAGCCCCAGCATTTT TRBV19 TRBD1 TRBJ1-5 few
CAIKTGTDTQYF TGTGCCATCAAAACTGGCACAGATACGCAGTATTTT TRBV10-3 - TRBJ2-3 -
CASSSGQGFTEAFF TGTGCCAGCAGTTCGGGACAGGGATTCACTGAAGCTTTCTTT TRBV6-5 TRBD1 TRBJ1-1 few
CASSQGVWAIGTGELFF TGTGCCAGCAGCCAAGGAGTGTGGGCCATAGGGACCGGGGAGCTGTTTTTT TRBV3-1 - TRBJ2-2 -
CASSLRGIGGPDTQYF TGTGCCAGCAGCTTACGCGGGATAGGGGGGCCAGATACGCAGTATTTT TRBV7-2 - TRBJ2-3 few
CASSYSSNQPQHF TGTGCCAGCAGTTACAGTAGCAATCAGCCCCAGCATTTT TRBV6-6 - TRBJ1-5 few
CASRPPSRNEQFF TGTGCCAGCCGGCCCCCTAGCCGGAATGAGCAGTTCTTC TRBV19 - TRBJ2-1 -
CAISGWTGSYGYTF TGTGCCATCAGTGGCTGGACAGGGTCCTATGGCTACACCTTC TRBV10-3 TRBD1 TRBJ1-2 -
CAIGASLGASNQPQHF TGTGCCATCGGGGCAAGTTTGGGGGCGAGCAATCAGCCCCAGCATTTT TRBV10-3 - TRBJ1-5 many
CSARDYRLPEDGYTF TGCAGTGCTAGAGACTATAGACTCCCCGAAGATGGCTACACCTTC TRBV20-1 - TRBJ1-2 few
CASAGGGKNQPQHF TGTGCCTCGGCAGGGGGAGGAAAAAATCAGCCCCAGCATTTT TRBV12-3/TRBV12-4 TRBD1 TRBJ1-5 few
CSVQGQGNSWETQYF TGCAGCGTTCAGGGACAGGGAAATTCGTGGGAGACCCAGTACTTC TRBV29-1 TRBD1 TRBJ2-5 many
CASSVTGRQPQHF TGTGCCAGCAGCGTCACAGGGCGTCAGCCCCAGCATTTT TRBV6-2/TRBV6-3 - TRBJ1-5 many
CASSPLPWPGAHEQFF TGTGCCAGCTCACCGCTACCTTGGCCTGGGGCCCATGAGCAGTTCTTC TRBV18 - TRBJ2-1 few
CASSLRKREGQETQYF TGTGCCAGCAGCCTAAGGAAGCGGGAGGGACAAGAGACCCAGTACTTC TRBV7-9 TRBD2 TRBJ2-5 few
CASSSGQNYSPLHF TGTGCCAGCAGCTCAGGACAGAATTATTCACCCCTCCACTTT TRBV7-8 - TRBJ1-6 many
CASSIFGLAGDEQFF TGTGCCAGCAGCATTTTCGGACTAGCGGGAGACGAGCAGTTCTTC TRBV7-9 TRBD2 TRBJ2-1 many
CASSLREATEQFF TGCGCCAGCAGCTTACGGGAAGCTACTGAGCAGTTCTTC TRBV5-1 - TRBJ2-1 -
CASNRGDRGNGYTF TGTGCCAGCAACCGGGGGGACAGGGGGAATGGCTACACCTTC TRBV7-9 TRBD1 TRBJ1-2 -
CAGTSGISSTDTQYF TGTGCGGGGACTAGCGGGATCTCTAGCACAGATACGCAGTATTTT TRBV21-1 - TRBJ2-3 -
CASSFDPAGGPQYF TGTGCCAGCAGTTTTGATCCAGCGGGAGGGCCCCAATACTTC TRBV27 TRBD2 TRBJ2-4 -
CASKVRDGNTEAFF TGTGCCAGTAAAGTCCGGGACGGAAACACTGAAGCTTTCTTT TRBV19 - TRBJ1-1 few
CASSAGTSTVEQYF TGTGCCAGCAGCGCTGGGACATCCACCGTCGAGCAGTACTTC TRBV27 - TRBJ2-7 -